Presented here are 31 T cell receptor beta chains from one specimen sequenced in a study of blood T cell repertoires in COVID-19 (dated by TCRdb to the early 2020s). Library preparation used the immunoSEQ multiplex PCR assay. The clones in this table, taken by TCRdb from immuneACCESS, are in-frame only. Not every clone is retained; where verified, under half of the shortfall comes from an unresolved V gene, and the cause of the rest is unknown. The sample data list more than 60,000 clones, and about 84% of these were observed just once. The biggest ten clones account for 10% to 15% of the sample. The specimen was peripheral blood. These receptors all stem from a man aged 50 to 60 with COVID-19, enrolled during active disease.

This chain links TRBV6-4 with TRBJ2-3; 9 bases match TRBD2. Per germline, CDR1 MRHNA and CDR2 SNTAGT. The CDR3 totals 15 residues. J gave up 0 bases and V 3 bases, and 1 base lay outside the gene matches. The CDR3 nucleotides read TGTGCCAGCAGTGATCTAGCGGGGAGCACAGATACGCAGTATTTT. Translated, it gives CASSDLAGSTDTQYF.

V is TRBV19 and J is TRBJ2-5, with a weak D call TRBD2 (6 bases). There are 13 residues in the CDR3. Per the germline V gene, CDR1 is LNHDA and CDR2 is SQIVND (reference sequence). Trimming stripped 4 bases from V and 3 bases from J, with 9 bases between. The chain's CDR3 is CASSTIAEETQYF. CDR3 nucleotide sequence: TGTGCCAGTAGTACAATAGCGGAAGAGACCCAGTACTTC.

This clone came up once. The chain couples TRBV7-9 to TRBJ2-7, with a tentative D call TRBD2 (6 bases). This CDR3 has 14 residues. Deletions cut 3 bases from V and 4 bases from J, with 13 bases between. Germline V lookup: CDR1 SEHNR, CDR2 FQNEAQ (reference sequence). This chain's CDR3 is CASSFPGLPYEQYF. The CDR3 nucleotides read TGTGCCAGCAGCTTCCCGGGACTCCCGTACGAGCAGTACTTC.

CDR3 region: CASTLGLADNYNEQFF. The CDR3 DNA reads TGTGCCAGCACCCTTGGACTAGCGGACAACTACAATGAGCAGTTCTTC. V and J are TRBV25-1 and TRBJ2-1; 10 nucleotides agree with TRBD2. The germline gives CDR1 MGHDK, CDR2 SYGVNS. J was trimmed by 3 bases and V by 7 bases; bases with no gene match: 9. This CDR3 is 16 amino acids long.

The rearrangement links TRBV7-6 to TRBJ1-5, with a tentative D call TRBD1 (5 bases). Germline CDR1 reads SGHVS; CDR2 reads FNYEAQ. The V gene lost 1 base and the J gene lost 3 bases, with 10 bases spanning the gap. This CDR3 contains 15 residues. The CDR3 spells CASSLEAGFNQPQHF. The CDR3 DNA reads as TGTGCCAGCAGCTTAGAAGCAGGGTTCAATCAGCCCCAGCATTTT.

The J gene is TRBJ2-7, the V gene TRBV12-3 or TRBV12-4, with D hard to call. The CDR3 has 13 residues. V was shortened by 5 bases and J by 1 base, with 9 bases between the two germline ends. CDR3 nucleotide sequence: TGTGCCAGCAGTCTCCAGGTTTCCTACGAGCAGTACTTC. It translates to CASSLQVSYEQYF.

This chain links TRBV3-1 (or the pseudogene TRBV3-2) with TRBJ2-5, with D tentatively TRBD1 (5 bases). V gave up 1 base and J gave up 5 bases, with 11 bases separating them. This CDR3 contains 14 residues. The V gene's germline CDR1 is LGHDT and CDR2 YNNKEL (reference sequence). The CDR3 region is CASSQGLQGETQYF. CDR3 DNA: TGTGCCAGCAGCCAAGGCCTGCAGGGCGAGACCCAGTACTTC.

The genes are TRBV5-1 and TRBJ1-1; D uncertain. CDR3 length: 14 amino acids. Germline CDR1 reads SGHRS; CDR2 reads YFSETQ. V shed 0 bases and J shed 4 bases, with 10 bases lying between them. The CDR3 loop is CASSLAGGSTEAFF. CDR3 in DNA: TGCGCCAGCAGCTTGGCGGGAGGATCCACTGAAGCTTTCTTT.

The rearrangement links TRBV10-1 to TRBJ1-1; tentative D call: TRBD1 (5 bases). The CDR3 has 15 amino acids. V dropped 2 bases and J dropped 1 base, with 11 bases sitting between them. Germline assignment: CDR1 WNHNN and CDR2 SYGVQD (reference sequence). The CDR3, as DNA: TGCGCCAGCAGTGAGCAGGGTACGACGAACACTGAAGCTTTCTTT. Its translation: CASSEQGTTNTEAFF.

This chain joins TRBV6-5 and TRBJ2-5; the D gene is possibly TRBD1 (5 bases). Germline V gives CDR1 MNHEY, CDR2 SVGAGI. With 2 bases removed from V and 2 bases from J, the gap between germline ends came to 12 bases. This CDR3 is built from 15 residues. CDR3 bases: TGTGCCAGCAGTTACGGTGGGGCAGGGCAAGAGACCCAGTACTTC. Its protein product is CASSYGGAGQETQYF.

The chain links TRBV28 to TRBJ1-2; 7 nucleotides line up with TRBD1. J gave up 2 bases and V 5 bases, and 5 bases lay outside the gene matches. This CDR3 spans 14 amino acids. Germline-derived CDR1 and CDR2 are MDHEN and SYDVKM. The DNA of the CDR3 is TGTGCCAGCAGTCAAGGGACAGAAAACTATGGCTACACCTTC. The encoded protein is CASSQGTENYGYTF.

This chain joins TRBV3-1 (or the pseudogene TRBV3-2) and TRBJ2-5; 9 nucleotides align to TRBD2. V lost 3 bases to trimming and J lost 5 bases; unmatched junction nucleotides: 16. Germline V CDR1 and CDR2: LGHDT, YNNKEL (reference sequence). The CDR3 has 18 residues. CDR3 DNA sequence: TGTGCCAGCAGCCACCGCAGCGGGGGGATCTCTTGGAGGGAGACCCAGTACTTC. This gives the protein CASSHRSGGISWRETQYF.

J is TRBJ1-5 and V is TRBV5-5, with 7 nucleotides matching TRBD1. CDR1 is SGHKS, CDR2 YYEKEE, per germline (reference sequence). The ends lost 4 bases at V and 2 bases at J; junction bases unmatched: 3. The CDR3 is 14 amino acids. The chain's CDR3 is CASSPGQGNQPQHF. As DNA, the CDR3 is TGTGCCAGCAGCCCAGGACAGGGCAATCAGCCCCAGCATTTT. Drawing the rest from reference TRBV5-5 and TRBJ1-5, the complete variable domain is DAGVTQSPTHLIKTRGQQVTLRCSPISGHKSVSWYQQVLGQGPQFIFQYYEKEERGRGNFPDRFSARQFPNYSSELNVNALLLGDSALYLCASSPGQGNQPQHFGDGTRLSIL.

The chain couples TRBV4-1 to TRBJ2-5; perhaps TRBD2 as D (6 bases). Germline V lookup: CDR1 MGHRA, CDR2 YSYEKL. This CDR3 has 13 residues. With 4 bases removed from V and 5 bases from J, the gap between germline ends came to 11 bases. CDR3 protein: CASSRLEVETQYF. Written as DNA, the CDR3 is TGCGCCAGCAGCCGACTAGAGGTGGAGACCCAGTACTTC.

This clone is a singleton in its sample. The DNA for the CDR3 is TGTGCCAGCAGCAAGGACAGTACCCCCTACAATGAGCAGTTCTTC. The encoded protein is CASSKDSTPYNEQFF. This chain uses TRBV5-4 with TRBJ2-1; TRBD1 is a possible D gene (6 bases). Germline CDR1 SGHNT, CDR2 YYREEE (reference sequence). The CDR3 extends over 15 amino acids. Between the trimmed V and J ends, which lost 4 bases and 2 bases, there was a span of 13 bases.

This clone was detected a few times. The rearrangement joins TRBV6-5 to TRBJ1-3; 7 bases line up with TRBD1. CDR3 length: 13 residues. Per germline, CDR1 MNHEY and CDR2 SVGAGI. V dropped 6 bases and J dropped 2; count of bases not matched to a gene: 1. The CDR3 DNA is TGTGCCAGCAGGGGGACAGCTGGAAACACCATATATTTT. Encoded protein: CASRGTAGNTIYF.

V gene TRBV28 combines with J gene TRBJ2-1; 7 nucleotides align to TRBD1. The CDR3 loop spans 15 amino acids. The V and J ends lost 3 bases and 3 bases, in that order; junction bases with no gene match: 5. Germline values: CDR1 MDHEN, CDR2 SYDVKM. CDR3 DNA sequence: TGTGCCAGCAGTTTGCCCCGGGACAGCTACAATGAGCAGTTCTTC. Its translation is CASSLPRDSYNEQFF. The whole variable domain, filled in from reference TRBV28 and TRBJ2-1, reads DVKVTQSSRYLVKRTGEKVFLECVQDMDHENMFWYRQDPGLGLRLIYFSYDVKMKEKGDIPEGYSVSREKKERFSLILESASTNQTSMYLCASSLPRDSYNEQFFGPGTRLTVL.

The V and J genes are TRBV6-5 and TRBJ1-4, with D perhaps TRBD1 (5 bases). Trimming left V 7 bases short and J 2 bases short, with 14 bases between. This CDR3 has 15 residues. Germline CDR1 reads MNHEY; CDR2 reads SVGAGI. The CDR3 DNA reads TGTGCCAGCACCGAAACTCCAGGGACTAATGAAAAACTGTTTTTT. Its translation: CASTETPGTNEKLFF.

J is TRBJ1-3 and V is TRBV29-1, with D tentatively TRBD1 (5 bases). CDR3 size: 13 residues. The V end lost 6 bases, the J end lost 0 bases, and 9 bases lay between the germline ends. Germline lookup yields CDR1 SQVTM and CDR2 ANQGSEA. CDR3 coding DNA: TGCAGCGTGGAGACAGACTCTGGAAACACCATATATTTT. As protein: CSVETDSGNTIYF.

V and J are TRBV6-5 and TRBJ1-5; no firm D call. The CDR3 has 15 residues. Looked up from germline, CDR1 is MNHEY and CDR2 is SVGAGI. The germline V and J ends were trimmed by 6 bases and 0 bases, with 12 bases remaining between them. The CDR3 protein is CASSPTLYSNQPQHF. The CDR3 DNA sequence: TGTGCCAGCAGCCCGACACTGTATAGCAATCAGCCCCAGCATTTT.

The chain has TRBV30 and TRBJ1-4, with 9 nucleotides matching TRBD1. This CDR3 region has 14 residues. V shed 2 bases, J shed 7 bases, and the junction held 5 bases outside the gene matches. Per germline, CDR1 GTSNPN and CDR2 SVGIG (reference sequence). CDR3 region: CAWSRGQGSEKLFF. The CDR3 nucleotides are TGTGCCTGGAGTCGGGGACAGGGAAGTGAAAAACTGTTTTTT.

The chain is built from TRBV5-1 and TRBJ1-1, with D perhaps matching TRBD1 (6 bases). The CDR3 runs 14 residues. Trimming shortened V by 6 bases and J by 2 bases, and 14 bases separated the two germline ends. Germline CDR1 and CDR2: SGHRS and YFSETQ. CDR3 sequence reads: CASKRQAENTEAFF. The DNA of the CDR3 is TGCGCCAGCAAAAGACAGGCAGAAAACACTGAAGCTTTCTTT.

The CDR3 DNA reads TGTGCCAGCAGTTCGGGACAGGGATCCTACAATGAGCAGTTCTTC. The encoded protein is CASSSGQGSYNEQFF. V and J are TRBV6-2 or TRBV6-3 and TRBJ2-1, with 9 bases that match TRBD1. Germline assignment: CDR1 MNHEY and CDR2 SVGEGT. CDR3 length: 15 amino acids. The junction had 2 bases not matched to a gene; V was cut back by 4 bases and J by 1 base.

Many counts were recorded for this clone. The CDR3 DNA follows: TGTGCCAGCAGTTCAGGGGCTAGCGGGTGGGATACGCAGTATTTT. Its translation: CASSSGASGWDTQYF. This sequence joins TRBV6-6 and TRBJ2-3; 8 bases align to TRBD2. Losses at the gene ends were 4 bases for V and 6 bases for J; bases not matched to a gene: 9. This CDR3 contains 15 residues. Germline V lookup: CDR1 MNHNY, CDR2 SVGAGI (reference sequence).

This clone appeared a few times. V and J are TRBV4-1 and TRBJ1-3; D remains ambiguous. With 4 bases removed from V and 1 base from J, the gap between germline ends came to 11 bases. The CDR3 contains 15 residues. Germline loops: CDR1 MGHRA, CDR2 YSYEKL. CDR3 loop: CASSRAGNSGNTIYF. The DNA of the CDR3 is TGCGCCAGCAGCCGGGCGGGAAATTCTGGAAACACCATATATTTT.

This clone was seen only once. The rearrangement uses TRBV6-5 and TRBJ1-4; possible D gene TRBD1, 6 bases. The CDR3 runs 15 residues. Germline CDR1 reads MNHEY; CDR2 reads SVGAGI. Deletions cut 5 bases from V and 6 bases from J, with 16 bases between. The chain's CDR3 is CASSRQQGLDEKLFF. CDR3 nucleotides: TGTGCCAGCAGTCGCCAACAGGGTTTGGATGAAAAACTGTTTTTT.

The chain carries TRBV6-2 or TRBV6-3 and TRBJ1-1; tentative D call: TRBD1 (6 bases). CDR3 length: 14 residues. V was trimmed by 5 bases and J by 3 bases, leaving 13 bases between them. Per germline, CDR1 MNHEY and CDR2 SVGEGT. As DNA, the CDR3 is TGTGCCAGCAGTCCCGAGGGGGGGGACACTGAAGCTTTCTTT. As protein: CASSPEGGDTEAFF.

The chain combines TRBV10-1 with TRBJ1-1; 7 bases are a match to TRBD1. Germline assignment: CDR1 WNHNN and CDR2 SYGVQD (reference sequence). The length of the CDR3 is 13 residues. With V trimmed by 6 bases and J by 5 bases, 6 bases remained unmatched. This CDR3 is CASRQGSETEAFF. CDR3 nucleotide sequence: TGCGCCAGCAGACAGGGGAGTGAGACTGAAGCTTTCTTT.

This chain uses TRBV5-1 with TRBJ2-1; 8 nucleotides agree with TRBD2. The CDR3 runs 17 residues. Trimming removed 1 base from V and 4 bases from J; junction bases left unmatched: 10. Germline V gene sequence: CDR1 SGHRS, CDR2 YFSETQ. This chain's CDR3 is CASSLRSGTSGYNEQFF. In DNA form, the CDR3 reads TGCGCCAGCAGCTTGAGGTCAGGGACTAGTGGGTACAATGAGCAGTTCTTC.

The rearrangement joins TRBV7-3 to TRBJ1-6, with 9 positions matching TRBD1. This CDR3 is 15 amino acids long. The germline V gene encodes CDR1 SGHTA and CDR2 FQGTGA. The trim removed 5 bases at V and 9 bases at J, leaving 8 bases unmatched. The CDR3 DNA is TGTGCCAGCAGCGCCTCCGGGACAGGGACTTCACCCCTCCACTTT. Translating it yields CASSASGTGTSPLHF.

The genes are TRBV6-5 and TRBJ1-1; no definite D call. V was pared by 6 bases and J by 1 base, with 6 bases between. This CDR3 spans 12 amino acids. Germline V gives CDR1 MNHEY, CDR2 SVGAGI. The CDR3 here is CASRIQNTEAFF. In nucleotides, the CDR3 is TGTGCCAGCAGAATACAGAACACTGAAGCTTTCTTT.